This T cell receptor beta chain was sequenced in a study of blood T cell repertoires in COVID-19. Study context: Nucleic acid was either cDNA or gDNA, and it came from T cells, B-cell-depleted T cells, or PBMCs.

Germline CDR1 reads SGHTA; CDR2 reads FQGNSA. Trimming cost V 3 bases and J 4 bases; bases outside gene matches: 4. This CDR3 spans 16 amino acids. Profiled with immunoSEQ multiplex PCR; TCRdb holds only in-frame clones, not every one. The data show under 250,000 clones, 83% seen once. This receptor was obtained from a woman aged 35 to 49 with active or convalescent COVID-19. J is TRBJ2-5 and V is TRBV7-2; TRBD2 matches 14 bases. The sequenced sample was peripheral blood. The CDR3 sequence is CASSFGLAGGTETQYF. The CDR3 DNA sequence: TGTGCCAGCAGCTTCGGACTAGCGGGGGGTACAGAGACCCAGTACTTC.